A single sample gave rise to the 17 T cell receptor beta chains below, sequenced in a study of post-analysis software for immune sequencing data. The study, taken as a whole, reports: A few TRBV segments were significantly more frequent in patients than in controls. TRBV5-6, TRBV5-1 and TRBV20-1 were among these segments.

Each TCR beta cDNA library carried unique molecular identifiers. Each CDR3 protein gets one entry after TCRdb re-called the PCR reads with MiXCR. The table lists roughly 600,000 distinct CDR3 sequences, 40% to 50% of them singletons. These receptors have no identified antigens. The sequencing sample was made of blood. These TCRs come from a girl under 18 with multiple sclerosis.

The rearrangement uses TRBV9 and TRBJ2-7; maybe TRBD2 (5 bases). Germline V gene sequence: CDR1 SGDLS, CDR2 YYNGEE. The CDR3 totals 15 residues. The germline V and J ends were trimmed by 0 bases and 1 base, with 11 bases remaining between them. The CDR3 reads CASSVGEGRSYEQYF. The DNA of the CDR3 is TGTGCCAGCAGCGTAGGAGAGGGCAGGTCCTACGAGCAGTACTTC.

The gene calls are TRBV5-1 and TRBJ1-1, with 7 bases identical to TRBD1. Germline V lookup: CDR1 SGHRS, CDR2 YFSETQ. The J segment lost 4 bases and the V segment lost 4 bases, leaving 4 bases of the junction unmatched. The CDR3 length is 13 residues. In DNA form, the CDR3 reads TGCGCCAGCAGCCCAGGACAGGTCACTGAAGCTTTCTTT. This gives the protein CASSPGQVTEAFF.

V gene TRBV4-1 combines with J gene TRBJ2-3; 11 bases line up with TRBD1. CDR1 and CDR2 (germline): MGHRA, YSYEKL. The CDR3 has 15 amino acids. J lost 4 bases, V lost 2 bases, and 2 bases had no gene match. The DNA for the CDR3 is TGCGCCAGCAGCCAACCGGGACAGGGGGCAGATACGCAGTATTTT. Translated, it gives CASSQPGQGADTQYF.

The chain has TRBV2 and TRBJ2-6, with TRBD1 matching 7 bases. Germline V gene sequence: CDR1 SNHLY, CDR2 FYNNEI. There are 17 residues in the CDR3. The V gene end was trimmed by 4 bases and the J gene end by 2 bases; junction bases not matched to a gene: 8. As DNA, the CDR3 is TGTGCCAGCAGTGTTGACAGGGCAGACGCTGGGGCCAACGTCCTGACTTTC. Translated, it gives CASSVDRADAGANVLTF.

For this clonotype: Its ends do not fully match the called genes, so a read error is possible. The chain has TRBV7-6 and TRBJ2-2, with TRBD1 matching over 11 bases. This CDR3 region has 15 residues. Germline V gene sequence: CDR1 SGHVS, CDR2 FNYEAQ. CDR3 residues: CATSPGTGGTGELFF. As DNA, the CDR3 is TGTGCCACCAGCCCCGGGACAGGGGGCACCGGGGAGCTGTTTTTT.

This rearrangement joins TRBV6-5 to TRBJ2-1; 12 nucleotides match TRBD2. The CDR3 covers 17 residues. V shed 1 base and J 5 bases; nucleotides not matched to a gene: 6. The germline CDR1 and CDR2 sequences are MNHEY and SVGAGI. CDR3 amino acids: CASSYWASGRVHNEQFF. In DNA, the CDR3 is TGTGCCAGCAGTTACTGGGCTAGCGGGAGGGTCCACAATGAGCAGTTCTTC.

V gene TRBV4-2 combines with J gene TRBJ1-1; D is unresolved. The CDR3 covers 13 residues. V was trimmed by 3 bases and J by 5 bases, leaving 10 bases between them. Per germline, CDR1 LGHNA and CDR2 YNFKEQ. This chain's CDR3 is CASSHRTATEAFF. In DNA form, the CDR3 reads TGTGCCAGCAGCCATAGGACCGCGACTGAAGCTTTCTTT.

This rearrangement joins TRBV12-3 or TRBV12-4 to TRBJ2-3, with D tentatively TRBD2 (6 bases). The CDR3 is made up of 14 amino acids. V was clipped by 6 bases and J by 2 bases, with 12 bases between them. CDR3: CASSPQDYTDTQYF. The DNA of the CDR3 is TGTGCCAGCAGCCCTCAGGACTACACAGATACGCAGTATTTT.

This sequence joins TRBV10-3 and TRBJ2-1; 10 nucleotides match TRBD2. The CDR3 consists of 22 residues. V lost 6 bases to trimming and J lost 1 base; unmatched junction nucleotides: 24. Germline V CDR1 and CDR2: ENHRY, SYGVKD. CDR3 residues: CAIRPSARSGRAGGQSYNEQFF. DNA for the CDR3: TGTGCCATCAGGCCGAGCGCAAGAAGCGGGAGGGCCGGGGGACAGTCCTACAATGAGCAGTTCTTC.

This chain joins TRBV6-5 and TRBJ2-3; TRBD2 matches at 7 bases. Looked up from germline, CDR1 is MNHEY and CDR2 is SVGAGI. The CDR3 is 17 amino acids. V lost 0 bases and J lost 6; bases outside the gene matches: 12. CDR3 nucleotide sequence: TGTGCCAGCAGTTACTCAGGGGAGACGGGGGGATGGGATACGCAGTATTTT. It translates to CASSYSGETGGWDTQYF.

V usage is TRBV7-2 and J usage is TRBJ2-3; D call uncertain. CDR1 is SGHTA, CDR2 FQGNSA, per germline. The CDR3 is made up of 12 amino acids. The V end lost 6 bases, the J end lost 6 bases, and 10 bases lay between the germline ends. Written as DNA, the CDR3 is TGTGCCAGCAGTTCTTTTTGGGATACGCAGTATTTT. Residues: CASSSFWDTQYF.

The chain employs TRBV29-1 and TRBJ2-3, with unresolved D. In germline, CDR1 is SQVTM, CDR2 ANQGSEA. There are 17 residues in the CDR3. Trimming stripped 2 bases from V and 8 bases from J, with 26 bases between. The CDR3 sequence is CSVENSLGVALSGTQYF. The CDR3 DNA follows: TGCAGCGTTGAAAACTCGCTTGGAGTAGCTTTGTCCGGTACGCAGTATTTT.

V is TRBV7-8 and J is TRBJ2-5; maybe TRBD2 (6 bases). The CDR3 spans 14 residues. The V gene lost 4 bases and the J gene lost 5 bases, with 14 bases spanning the gap. The V gene's germline CDR1 is SGHVS and CDR2 FQNEAQ. The CDR3 DNA reads as TGTGCCAGCAGCTACTTGACGGGGAGGGAGACCCAGTACTTC. This translates into CASSYLTGRETQYF.

J is TRBJ2-5 and V is TRBV28; 9 nucleotides match TRBD1. The J call is doubtful: the DNA matches TRBJ2-7 better. Germline-derived CDR1 and CDR2 are MDHEN and SYDVKM. The CDR3 sequence is 15 residues long. The CDR3 DNA sequence: TGTGCCAGCAGTTCGGGACAGGGAAATTTCTACGAGCAGTACTTC. Translation: CASSSGQGNFYEQYF.

V is TRBV7-3 and J is TRBJ2-7; 8 nucleotides match TRBD1. The CDR3 totals 14 residues. The V segment lost 1 base and the J segment 5 bases; nucleotides outside the gene matches: 4. CDR1 and CDR2 from the germline V gene are SGHTA and FQGTGA. The CDR3 region is CASSLSQGAHEQYF. DNA for the CDR3: TGTGCCAGCAGCTTAAGCCAGGGGGCCCACGAGCAGTACTTC.

This clonotype was seen a handful of times. The chain combines TRBV19 with TRBJ2-3; D gene uncertain. Deletions cut 4 bases from V and 6 bases from J, with 17 bases between. This CDR3 spans 15 amino acids. Germline V lookup: CDR1 LNHDA, CDR2 SQIVND (reference sequence). The CDR3 DNA follows: TGTGCCAGTAGTAGGTGGGCCCCAAAGGCTGATACGCAGTATTTT. It specifies CASSRWAPKADTQYF.

The chain combines TRBV5-1 with TRBJ2-1; 7 nucleotides line up with TRBD1. Germline CDR1 SGHRS, CDR2 YFSETQ. Trimming at V came to 5 bases and at J to 7 bases, leaving 6 bases not matched to a gene. The CDR3 is 13 residues long. CDR3 nucleotides: TGCGCCAGCAGGCCGGGACAGATAAATGAGCAGTTCTTC. It specifies CASRPGQINEQFF.